The 32 T cell receptor beta chains presented below share a single source sample, sequenced in a study of CD8+CD57+ T cells in acquired aplastic anemia. Patients chosen for sequencing had CD8+CD57+ cells that had expanded, as shown by flow cytometry. Genomic DNA, serving as template, underwent TCR beta VDJ and CDR3 profiling. TCRdb independently ran MiXCR on the reads; one entry per CDR3 protein. The sample gives 200,000 or so distinct CDR3 sequences, 50% to 70% of which show up once; about 60% is in the top ten. Material for sequencing was sorted CD4+, CD8+, or CD8+CD57+ T cells (not recorded which) from PBMCs. The receptors shown here come from a human donor with aplastic anemia.

The rearrangement joins TRBV7-9 to TRBJ2-2; 14 bases are shared with TRBD2. V lost 5 bases to trimming and J lost 6 bases; unmatched junction nucleotides: 11. Germline CDR1 is SEHNR and CDR2 is FQNEAQ (reference sequence). There are 18 residues in the CDR3. CDR3 DNA: TGTGCCAGCAGCCCGGGACTAGCGGGGGCGGGATTCGCCGGGGAGCTGTTTTTT. Translation gives CASSPGLAGAGFAGELFF. The full variable domain, in which reference TRBV7-9 and TRBJ2-2 provide the parts outside the CDR3, is DTGVSQNPRHKITKRGQNVTFRCDPISEHNRLYWYRQTLGQGPEFLTYFQNEAQLEKSRLLSDRFSAERPKGSFSTLEIQRTEQGDSAMYLCASSPGLAGAGFAGELFFGEGSRLTVL.

The J gene is TRBJ1-1, the V gene TRBV10-2; 10 bases line up with TRBD1. The CDR3 has 14 amino acids. Trimming cost V 8 bases and J 5 bases; bases outside gene matches: 8. Germline V gene data show CDR1 as WSHSY and CDR2 as SAAADI. The CDR3 reads CASPGQGGVTEAFF. The CDR3 DNA sequence: TGCGCCAGCCCCGGACAGGGGGGGGTTACTGAAGCTTTCTTT.

The rearrangement links TRBV20-1 to TRBJ1-1, with 8 bases identical to TRBD1. The CDR3 totals 13 residues. V trimming: 5 bases; J trimming: 7 bases; junction bases outside the gene matches: 9. Per germline, CDR1 DFQATT and CDR2 SNEGSKA (reference sequence). The CDR3 region is CSARRQGRIEAFF. The CDR3 nucleotides read TGCAGTGCTCGGAGACAGGGGAGAATTGAAGCTTTCTTT.

This clonotype was counted between two and nine times. This sequence joins TRBV29-1 and TRBJ2-1; TRBD2 aligns across 14 bases. This CDR3 spans 15 amino acids. Per the germline V gene, CDR1 is SQVTM and CDR2 is ANQGSEA. Trimming cost V 8 bases and J 8 bases; bases outside gene matches: 11. The CDR3, as DNA: TGCAGCACCGGGACTAGCGGGAGTGTTGGCGATGAGCAGTTCTTC. Its translation is CSTGTSGSVGDEQFF.

J is TRBJ2-3 and V is TRBV9; D unclear. Germline V gives CDR1 SGDLS, CDR2 YYNGEE. This CDR3 is built from 14 residues. Trimming took 0 bases from V and 4 from J, leaving 9 bases between them. CDR3 in DNA: TGTGCCAGCAGCGTAGGGGCACCACCAGATACGCAGTATTTT. Translated, it gives CASSVGAPPDTQYF.

The chain is built from TRBV2 and TRBJ2-7, with 7 nucleotides matching TRBD1. With V trimmed by 0 bases and J by 3 bases, 5 bases remained unmatched. The CDR3 extends over 15 amino acids. Germline loops: CDR1 SNHLY, CDR2 FYNNEI. The CDR3 spells CASSEAQGQIYEQYF. The CDR3 coding sequence is TGTGCCAGCAGTGAAGCGCAGGGACAGATCTACGAGCAGTACTTC. The full variable domain, with the rest looked up from reference TRBV2 and TRBJ2-7, is EPEVTQTPSHQVTQMGQEVILRCVPISNHLYFYWYRQILGQKVEFLVSFYNNEISEKSEIFDDQFSVERPDGSNFTLKIRSTKLEDSAMYFCASSEAQGQIYEQYFGPGTRLTVT.

The V and J genes are TRBV9 and TRBJ2-1, with D unresolved. The CDR3 is 12 amino acids. Germline lookup yields CDR1 SGDLS and CDR2 YYNGEE. The V end was cut by 2 bases, the J end by 9 bases, with 9 bases between. CDR3 protein: CASSVSLREQFF. The DNA for the CDR3 is TGTGCCAGCAGCGTCTCCTTACGTGAGCAGTTCTTC.

This rearrangement joins TRBV7-6 to TRBJ2-7; 7 bases agree with TRBD1. The CDR3 loop spans 13 amino acids. Germline-derived CDR1 and CDR2 are SGHVS and FNYEAQ. V gave up 5 bases and J gave up 7 bases; unmatched junction bases: 8. The CDR3 nucleotides are TGTGCCAGCAGCCCGCGGACAGGATCGGAGCAGTACTTC. It specifies CASSPRTGSEQYF.

With regard to this clonotype: The junction shows a germline mismatch at one end, possibly a read error. The V and J genes are TRBV5-1 and TRBJ1-5; D is unresolved. Germline V CDR1 and CDR2: SGHRS, YFSETQ. The CDR3 runs 13 residues. Here the CDR3 DNA reads TGCGCCAGCAGCCCGGATAGGTATCAGCCCCAGCACTTT. Amino acid sequence: CASSPDRYQPQHF. Filled out from reference TRBV5-1 and TRBJ1-5, the complete variable domain reads KAGVTQTPRYLIKTRGQQVTLSCSPISGHRSVSWYQQTPGQGLQFLFEYFSETQRNKGNFPGRFSGRQFSNSRSEMNVSTLELGDSALYLCASSPDRYQPQHFGDGTRLSIL.

CDR3 nucleotide sequence: TGCAGCGCCCGGACTACCGGGGAGCTGTTTTTT. Translated, it gives CSARTTGELFF. The gene calls are TRBV29-1 and TRBJ2-2; D possibly corresponds to TRBD2 (5 bases). V was shortened by 7 bases and J by 5 bases, with 8 bases between the two germline ends. CDR3 length: 11 residues. Germline assignment: CDR1 SQVTM and CDR2 ANQGSEA.

Only a few counts were recorded for this clonotype. The J gene is TRBJ2-3, the V gene TRBV24-1; TRBD1 is a possible D gene (5 bases). V lost 10 bases and J lost 0, with 7 bases in between. The CDR3 contains 12 residues. Germline-derived CDR1 and CDR2 are KGHDR and SFDVKD. CDR3 amino acids: CATQGSTDTQYF. CDR3 coding DNA: TGTGCCACTCAGGGTAGCACAGATACGCAGTATTTT.

The rearrangement joins TRBV6-1 to TRBJ2-1; no firm D call. Germline V CDR1 and CDR2: MNHNS, SASEGT. There are 15 residues in the CDR3. V lost 1 base and J lost 2, with 9 bases in between. The CDR3 DNA follows: TGTGCCAGCAGTGAAGAGAGGTCAACCTACAATGAGCAGTTCTTC. Residues: CASSEERSTYNEQFF.

The sample holds many counts of this clonotype. V usage is TRBV10-2 and J usage is TRBJ2-7; the D is unclear. The CDR3 totals 12 residues. Trimming stripped 7 bases from V and 3 bases from J, with 10 bases between. CDR1 and CDR2 from the germline V gene are WSHSY and SAAADI. CDR3 sequence: CASTPTGYEQYF. DNA of the CDR3: TGCGCCAGCACCCCTACGGGCTACGAGCAGTACTTC.

This clonotype has a single count. The V and J genes are TRBV24-1 and TRBJ2-2, with D perhaps being TRBD1 or TRBD2 (6 bases each). This CDR3 contains 17 residues. Deletions cut 0 bases from V and 1 base from J, with 11 bases between. Germline-derived CDR1 and CDR2 are KGHDR and SFDVKD. CDR3 region: CATSDLRRDKNTGELFF. CDR3 bases: TGTGCCACCAGTGATTTGAGGCGGGACAAGAACACCGGGGAGCTGTTTTTT.

This clonotype was counted a single time. V usage is TRBV11-1 and J usage is TRBJ1-1; TRBD1 is a possible D gene (6 bases). CDR1 SGHAT and CDR2 FQDESV come from the germline V gene (reference sequence). With 2 bases removed from V and 3 bases from J, the gap between germline ends came to 13 bases. The CDR3 is 15 amino acids. CDR3: CASSLMGHWDTEAFF. CDR3 in DNA: TGTGCCAGCAGCTTAATGGGACATTGGGACACTGAAGCTTTCTTT. Looking up the rest from reference TRBV11-1 and TRBJ1-1 gives the full variable domain: EAEVAQSPRYKITEKSQAVAFWCDPISGHATLYWYRQILGQGPELLVQFQDESVVDDSQLPKDRFSAERLKGVDSTLKIQPAELGDSAMYLCASSLMGHWDTEAFFGQGTRLTVV.

Concerning this clonotype: The junction shows a germline mismatch at one end, possibly a read error. The chain recombines TRBV29-1 with TRBJ1-5, with a possible D match to TRBD1 (5 bases). Germline V gene sequence: CDR1 SQVTM, CDR2 ANQGSEA. The CDR3 runs to 12 residues. DNA for the CDR3: TGCAGCGTTGGGGACGGCAATAAGCCCCAGCATTTT. Its protein is CSVGDGNKPQHF.

This clonotype was found many times. The genes are TRBV7-9 and TRBJ2-3; the match to TRBD1 covers 7 bases. Germline V gene lookup returns CDR1 SEHNR and CDR2 FQNEAQ (reference sequence). CDR3 length equals 16 residues. The ends lost 1 base at V and 0 bases at J; junction bases unmatched: 4. CDR3 residues: CASSLGRQGSTDTQYF. CDR3 DNA: TGTGCCAGCAGCTTAGGACGACAGGGAAGCACAGATACGCAGTATTTT. Full variable domain (missing parts from reference TRBV7-9 and TRBJ2-3): DTGVSQNPRHKITKRGQNVTFRCDPISEHNRLYWYRQTLGQGPEFLTYFQNEAQLEKSRLLSDRFSAERPKGSFSTLEIQRTEQGDSAMYLCASSLGRQGSTDTQYFGPGTRLTVL.

The chain carries TRBV20-1 and TRBJ1-6; perhaps TRBD1 as D (5 bases). CDR1 DFQATT and CDR2 SNEGSKA come from the germline V gene (reference sequence). Trimming took 4 bases from V and 9 from J, leaving 13 bases between them. The CDR3 length is 13 residues. This CDR3 is CSAIAGMGSPLHF. The CDR3 region has the DNA TGCAGTGCTATTGCAGGGATGGGTTCACCCCTCCACTTT.

This sequence joins TRBV19 and TRBJ2-1; tentatively, D is TRBD1 (8 bases). In germline, CDR1 is LNHDA, CDR2 SQIVND (reference sequence). This CDR3 is built from 15 residues. V was clipped by 7 bases and J by 4 bases, with 17 bases between them. The CDR3 bases are TGTGCCAGTAACACAGGGGGGGGGGTTTACAATGAGCAGTTCTTC. It yields the protein CASNTGGGVYNEQFF.

This clonotype is a singleton in its sample. The V gene is TRBV7-6, the J gene TRBJ2-3; D is undetermined. The CDR3 runs 15 residues. Germline CDR1 SGHVS, CDR2 FNYEAQ. Trimming cost V 2 bases and J 2 bases, with 11 bases left between them. This CDR3 reads CASSLNAGYTDTQYF. DNA for the CDR3: TGTGCCAGCAGCTTAAACGCAGGTTACACAGATACGCAGTATTTT.

This chain links TRBV5-1 with TRBJ2-7; the D gene is possibly TRBD1 (5 bases). Germline V gene lookup returns CDR1 SGHRS and CDR2 YFSETQ. This CDR3 contains 15 residues. The ends were cut back, 3 bases at V and 5 bases at J, with 18 bases in the middle. In DNA form, the CDR3 reads TGCGCCAGCAGCTCGAGGCAGGGTTTCCGGAACGAGCAGTACTTC. Protein product: CASSSRQGFRNEQYF.

The chain carries TRBV11-3 and TRBJ2-7; D uncertain. Germline CDR1 SGHNT, CDR2 YENEEA. The CDR3 extends over 13 amino acids. V was clipped by 0 bases and J by 6 bases, with 9 bases between them. DNA of the CDR3: TGTGCCAGCAGCTTAGATGGCGGTGGCGAGCAGTACTTC. The encoded protein is CASSLDGGGEQYF.

The V call is TRBV5-1, the J call TRBJ1-2, with a possible D match to TRBD1 (5 bases). This CDR3 has 12 amino acids. Germline lookup yields CDR1 SGHRS and CDR2 YFSETQ. V was shortened by 4 bases and J by 4 bases, with 8 bases between the two germline ends. The CDR3 region is CASSPDSYGYTF. The DNA of the CDR3 is TGCGCCAGCAGCCCCGACAGCTATGGCTACACCTTC.

The rearrangement links TRBV4-1 to TRBJ1-3; D is unresolved. The CDR3 has 15 residues. Looked up from germline, CDR1 is MGHRA and CDR2 is YSYEKL. Between the trimmed V and J ends, which lost 2 bases and 0 bases, there was a span of 8 bases. This CDR3 is CASSQSDLSGNTIYF. The CDR3 coding sequence is TGCGCCAGCAGCCAAAGCGATCTCTCTGGAAACACCATATATTTT.

The gene calls are TRBV7-8 and TRBJ2-5; D remains unclear. The germline V and J ends were trimmed by 5 bases and 1 base, with 8 bases remaining between them. Per germline, CDR1 SGHVS and CDR2 FQNEAQ. CDR3 length: 13 amino acids. DNA for the CDR3: TGTGCCAGCAGCCCCTGGCTCCAAGAGACCCAGTACTTC. As protein: CASSPWLQETQYF.

The rearrangement joins TRBV19 to TRBJ2-1; perhaps TRBD1 as D (8 bases). The V gene's germline CDR1 is LNHDA and CDR2 SQIVND (reference sequence). This CDR3 has 16 residues. Trimming left V 6 bases short and J 8 bases short, with 23 bases between. The CDR3 loop is CASSLTGQAGVDEQFF. CDR3 DNA sequence: TGTGCCAGTAGCCTAACGGGACAGGCGGGGGTCGATGAGCAGTTCTTC.

This clonotype appeared many times. This chain joins TRBV20-1 and TRBJ1-3; D is ambiguous. Germline CDR1 is DFQATT and CDR2 is SNEGSKA (reference sequence). The CDR3 runs 15 residues. V gave up 0 bases and J gave up 14 bases, with 23 bases separating them. Here the CDR3 reads CSARDLMATSWALYF. Written as DNA, the CDR3 is TGCAGTGCTAGAGATCTCATGGCGACATCGTGGGCTTTATATTTT.

The genes are TRBV24-1 and TRBJ2-3; TRBD2 matches at 7 bases. The V gene end was trimmed by 4 bases and the J gene end by 0 bases; junction bases not matched to a gene: 9. There are 17 residues in the CDR3. The germline V gene encodes CDR1 KGHDR and CDR2 SFDVKD. As DNA, the CDR3 is TGTGCCACCAGTGACTTCCTCTCTAGCGGAAGCACAGATACGCAGTATTTT. Amino acid sequence: CATSDFLSSGSTDTQYF.

The chain employs TRBV24-1 and TRBJ2-2; D remains ambiguous. Trimming took 4 bases from V and 0 from J, leaving 5 bases between them. Germline V lookup: CDR1 KGHDR, CDR2 SFDVKD. The CDR3 consists of 14 residues. This chain's CDR3 is CATSDGANTGELFF. The CDR3 region has the DNA TGTGCCACCAGTGACGGCGCGAACACCGGGGAGCTGTTTTTT.

This chain uses TRBV4-3 with TRBJ1-1; D is unclear. Between the trimmed V and J ends, which lost 0 bases and 1 base, there was a span of 12 bases. This CDR3 is 16 amino acids long. CDR1 is LGHNA and CDR2 is YSLEER in the germline V gene. Here the CDR3 reads CASSQDRAVQNTEAFF. The CDR3 DNA sequence: TGCGCCAGCAGCCAAGATCGGGCAGTACAGAACACTGAAGCTTTCTTT.

V and J are TRBV7-6 and TRBJ2-5; TRBD1 agrees at 10 bases. The CDR3 has 14 amino acids. V was pared by 5 bases and J by 4 bases, with 4 bases of the junction left unmatched. Germline V gene lookup returns CDR1 SGHVS and CDR2 FNYEAQ. Written as DNA, the CDR3 is TGTGCCAGCAGCGATTGGACAGGGGGAGAGACCCAGTACTTC. Residues: CASSDWTGGETQYF.

The count of this clonotype is one. The chain joins TRBV2 to TRBJ2-2; the match to TRBD2 covers 9 bases. The germline V gene encodes CDR1 SNHLY and CDR2 FYNNEI. Trimming at V came to 5 bases and at J to 3 bases, leaving 4 bases not matched to a gene. The CDR3 runs 15 residues. The CDR3 here is CASSRLAEYTGELFF. The CDR3 DNA reads TGTGCCAGCAGTAGACTAGCGGAGTACACCGGGGAGCTGTTTTTT.